A single sample is the source of the 29 T cell receptor beta chains below, sequenced in a study of technical replicates of blood from several donors. Generated by immunoSEQ multiplex PCR, the TCRdb table keeps only in-frame clones and is missing some. The table has about 72,000 clones, around 90% seen once. The sample consisted of T cells isolated from PBMCs. The receptors shown here come from a human donor in good health.

The chain recombines TRBV11-2 with TRBJ2-7; D not resolved. CDR1 SGHAT and CDR2 FQNNGV come from the germline V gene. The CDR3 consists of 12 residues. Trimming cost V 3 bases and J 3 bases, with 6 bases left between them. The CDR3 loop reads CASSFRYYEQYF. DNA for the CDR3: TGTGCCAGCAGCTTCCGCTACTACGAGCAGTACTTC.

This rearrangement joins TRBV21-1 to TRBJ2-3; the table names TRBD2, a call not compared with the DNA. TRBV21-1 is deemed a pseudogene. The CDR3 runs 17 residues. In nucleotides, the CDR3 is TGTGCCAGCAGCCCAGGGACTAGCGGGAGGACCTCAGATACGCAGTATTTT. Its translation: CASSPGTSGRTSDTQYF.

The chain employs TRBV14 and TRBJ2-7, with D possibly being TRBD1 (7 bases). CDR1 and CDR2 from the germline V gene are SGHDN and FVKESK. The CDR3 is 14 residues long. V lost 1 base and J 6 bases, leaving 13 bases between the germline ends. The CDR3 protein is CASSQGGTVPEQYF. In DNA, the CDR3 is TGTGCCAGCAGCCAAGGCGGGACAGTTCCCGAGCAGTACTTC.

V is TRBV4-2 and J is TRBJ2-1, with 8 bases matching TRBD1. The CDR3 loop spans 15 amino acids. Germline V gene lookup returns CDR1 LGHNA and CDR2 YNFKEQ. Unmatched junction bases numbered 13, after V lost 6 bases and J lost 9 bases. CDR3 residues: CASSSRQGSFGEQFF. In nucleotides, the CDR3 is TGTGCCAGCAGTTCGAGACAGGGGAGTTTTGGTGAGCAGTTCTTC.

The chain couples TRBV28 to TRBJ1-2; 7 bases fit TRBD1. This CDR3 region has 15 residues. Germline CDR1 reads MDHEN; CDR2 reads SYDVKM. V lost 7 bases and J lost 8; bases outside the gene matches: 16. CDR3 nucleotide sequence: TGTGCCAGCATTACAACGACCGACAGGGTTGAGGGCTACACCTTC. This translates into CASITTTDRVEGYTF.

J is TRBJ2-1 and V is TRBV5-4; 11 bases line up with TRBD2. Trimming cost V 2 bases and J 7 bases; bases outside gene matches: 8. The V gene's germline CDR1 is SGHNT and CDR2 YYREEE (reference sequence). This CDR3 is built from 16 residues. As DNA, the CDR3 is TGTGCCAGCAGCTTTCCCCCTAGCGGGAGGACAAATGAGCAGTTCTTC. Amino acids: CASSFPPSGRTNEQFF.

The chain carries TRBV28 and TRBJ2-1, with D perhaps TRBD2 (6 bases). The CDR3 contains 14 residues. The V gene lost 2 bases and the J gene lost 8 bases, with 13 bases spanning the gap. From germline, CDR1 is MDHEN and CDR2 SYDVKM. CDR3: CASSLRGSGDEQFF. The CDR3 DNA reads as TGTGCCAGCAGTTTAAGGGGTTCGGGGGATGAGCAGTTCTTC.

The chain carries TRBV12-5 and TRBJ2-1, with TRBD2 as a possible D gene (6 bases). V was trimmed by 6 bases and J by 8 bases, leaving 14 bases between them. The CDR3 consists of 13 residues. Germline V CDR1 and CDR2: LGHNT, FRNRAP. In DNA, the CDR3 is TGTGCTAGTGGCCGCGCGACTAGTGATGAGCAGTTCTTC. As protein: CASGRATSDEQFF.

This clone was seen just once. The rearrangement uses TRBV11-1 and TRBJ1-1, with D maybe TRBD1 (5 bases). This CDR3 is built from 15 residues. The germline gives CDR1 SGHAT, CDR2 FQDESV (reference sequence). V shed 5 bases and J shed 0 bases, with 13 bases lying between them. CDR3 in amino acids: CASSPGGNLNTEAFF. The CDR3 bases are TGTGCCAGCAGCCCCGGGGGGAACTTGAACACTGAAGCTTTCTTT.

The rearrangement uses TRBV5-1 and TRBJ1-4, with a weak D call TRBD1 (5 bases). Trimming stripped 0 bases from V and 7 bases from J, with 7 bases between. The CDR3 consists of 13 residues. Per the germline V gene, CDR1 is SGHRS and CDR2 is YFSETQ. CDR3 DNA: TGCGCCAGCAGCTTGGGCCAGGGTGAAAAACTGTTTTTT. Residues: CASSLGQGEKLFF.

J is TRBJ2-7 and V is TRBV19; 8 bases agree with TRBD1. CDR1 and CDR2 from the germline V gene are LNHDA and SQIVND (reference sequence). J gave up 6 bases and V 6 bases, and 4 bases lay outside the gene matches. CDR3 length equals 12 residues. Here the CDR3 reads CASRTGAGEQYF. The CDR3 DNA follows: TGTGCCAGTAGGACAGGGGCAGGCGAGCAGTACTTC.

V usage is TRBV19 and J usage is TRBJ2-5; weak D call: TRBD1 (6 bases). CDR1 and CDR2 from the germline V gene are LNHDA and SQIVND (reference sequence). The CDR3 covers 14 residues. V lost 3 bases to trimming and J lost 1 base, with 9 bases between them. The CDR3 spells CASSIGQTQETQYF. CDR3 coding DNA: TGTGCCAGTAGTATCGGACAGACCCAAGAGACCCAGTACTTC.

The rearrangement joins TRBV7-9 to TRBJ1-4; the D gene is possibly TRBD1 (6 bases). Germline values: CDR1 SEHNR, CDR2 FQNEAQ (reference sequence). The CDR3 is made up of 15 amino acids. V was trimmed by 1 base and J by 4 bases, leaving 10 bases between them. CDR3 loop: CASSLGQVINEKLFF. CDR3 sequence (DNA): TGTGCCAGCAGCTTAGGACAGGTGATTAATGAAAAACTGTTTTTT.

This chain joins TRBV6-1 and TRBJ2-5; 7 bases match TRBD1. The CDR3 spans 12 residues. In germline, CDR1 is MNHNS, CDR2 SASEGT. J lost 5 bases, V lost 6 bases, and 3 bases had no gene match. CDR3 nucleotide sequence: TGTGCCAGCAGGACAGGGCGGGAGACCCAGTACTTC. Residues: CASRTGRETQYF.

The V call is TRBV9, the J call TRBJ2-1; TRBD2 matches 13 bases. Germline-derived CDR1 and CDR2 are SGDLS and YYNGEE. The CDR3 loop spans 18 amino acids. V lost 3 bases to trimming and J lost 6 bases; unmatched junction nucleotides: 12. For the CDR3, the DNA is TGTGCCAGCAGCGCGGACAAAAAACTAGCGGGAGGGCCCAATGAGCAGTTCTTC. Its translation is CASSADKKLAGGPNEQFF.

The V and J genes are TRBV6-1 and TRBJ1-5, with a tentative D call TRBD1 (5 bases). The CDR3 covers 16 residues. Germline CDR1 and CDR2: MNHNS and SASEGT. The V end lost 2 bases, the J end lost 0 bases, and 11 bases lay between the germline ends. The CDR3 region is CASSELDSYSNQPQHF. The CDR3 nucleotides read TGTGCCAGCAGTGAACTCGACAGCTATAGCAATCAGCCCCAGCATTTT.

J is TRBJ1-2 and V is TRBV5-6; D remains ambiguous. This CDR3 region has 17 residues. V lost 2 bases to trimming and J lost 5 bases, with 22 bases between them. Looked up from germline, CDR1 is SGHDT and CDR2 is YYEEEE. DNA of the CDR3: TGTGCCAGCAGCTTCCCCGGGGAGGCCGCAGTTCAATATGGCTACACCTTC. Protein sequence: CASSFPGEAAVQYGYTF.

The genes are TRBV7-3 and TRBJ2-3; D is uncertain. The germline V gene encodes CDR1 SGHTA and CDR2 FQGTGA. The CDR3 has 13 residues. Trimming took 3 bases from V and 4 from J, leaving 8 bases between them. The CDR3 region is CASSFRIADTQYF. The CDR3 DNA reads TGTGCCAGCAGCTTCCGTATCGCAGATACGCAGTATTTT. Full variable domain (outside the CDR3, taken from reference TRBV7-3 and TRBJ2-3): GAGVSQTPSNKVTEKGKYVELRCDPISGHTALYWYRQSLGQGPEFLIYFQGTGAADDSGLPNDRFFAVRPEGSVSTLKIQRTERGDSAVYLCASSFRIADTQYFGPGTRLTVL.

The CDR3: CASRRPGQGSYEQYF. CDR3 bases: TGTGCCAGCAGACGTCCGGGACAGGGGTCCTACGAGCAGTACTTC. The V gene is TRBV7-9, the J gene TRBJ2-7; TRBD1 aligns across 10 bases. The CDR3 totals 15 residues. With V trimmed by 6 bases and J by 1 base, 6 bases remained unmatched. Germline-derived CDR1 and CDR2 are SEHNR and FQNEAQ (reference sequence).

The J gene is TRBJ2-5, the V gene TRBV30; tentative D call: TRBD2 (6 bases). Germline assignment: CDR1 GTSNPN and CDR2 SVGIG (reference sequence). V was cut by 7 bases and J by 0 bases, with 12 bases left in between. The CDR3 runs to 13 residues. The CDR3 sequence: CASTRGYQETQYF. The CDR3 DNA reads as TGTGCCTCTACACGGGGGTACCAAGAGACCCAGTACTTC. Full variable domain (rest looked up from reference TRBV30 and TRBJ2-5): SQTIHQWPATLVQPVGSPLSLECTVEGTSNPNLYWYRQAAGRGLQLLFYSVGIGQISSEVPQNLSASRPQDRQFILSSKKLLLSDSGFYLCASTRGYQETQYFGPGTRLLVL.

V usage is TRBV11-2 and J usage is TRBJ2-5, with TRBD1 matching over 9 bases. From germline, CDR1 is SGHAT and CDR2 FQNNGV. J lost 5 bases, V lost 2 bases, and 9 bases had no gene match. The CDR3 runs to 16 residues. The DNA of the CDR3 is TGTGCCAGCAGCTTAAAGGGACAGGGTATTGGGGAGACCCAGTACTTC. Protein product: CASSLKGQGIGETQYF.

CDR3 DNA sequence: TGTGCCAGCAGTTCAACGGTTGCAACTAATGAAAAACTGTTTTTT. This translates into CASSSTVATNEKLFF. The chain is built from TRBV28 and TRBJ1-4; no clear D gene. Germline V CDR1 and CDR2: MDHEN, SYDVKM. This CDR3 has 15 amino acids. V was trimmed by 4 bases and J by 0 bases, leaving 9 bases between them.

This chain joins TRBV14 and TRBJ1-1; the D is unclear. The germline CDR1 and CDR2 sequences are SGHDN and FVKESK. V lost 1 base to trimming and J lost 3 bases, with 3 bases between them. CDR3 length: 12 amino acids. CDR3 DNA: TGTGCCAGCAGCCAAGTCGACACTGAAGCTTTCTTT. Protein product: CASSQVDTEAFF.

The chain uses TRBV7-9 and TRBJ1-1; a weak D match, TRBD1 (5 bases). Germline-derived CDR1 and CDR2 are SEHNR and FQNEAQ (reference sequence). This CDR3 has 12 amino acids. The germline V and J ends were trimmed by 5 bases and 7 bases, with 11 bases remaining between them. The DNA of the CDR3 is TGTGCCAGCAGCCCGGAGGGGTTTGAAGCTTTCTTT. It translates to CASSPEGFEAFF.

This clone was seen only a few times. The V gene is TRBV5-6, the J gene TRBJ1-1; D uncertain. Germline V CDR1 and CDR2: SGHDT, YYEEEE. This CDR3 is built from 11 residues. V dropped 4 bases and J dropped 5 bases, with 6 bases sitting between them. CDR3 loop: CASSRWTEAFF. CDR3 bases: TGTGCCAGCAGCCGGTGGACTGAAGCTTTCTTT.

V usage is TRBV5-1 and J usage is TRBJ2-7; 10 bases fit TRBD2. The CDR3 extends over 14 amino acids. CDR1 is SGHRS and CDR2 is YFSETQ in the germline V gene. After removal of 3 bases from V and 6 bases from J, the junction contained 6 bases not matched to a gene. The CDR3 nucleotides read TGCGCCAGCAGCTCGGGACTAGCGACGGGCGAGCAGTACTTC. Translating it yields CASSSGLATGEQYF.

CDR3: CASSGGGGNQPQHF. CDR3 coding DNA: TGTGCCAGCAGTGGAGGGGGGGGCAATCAGCCCCAGCATTTT. J is TRBJ1-5 and V is TRBV2; weak D call: TRBD1 (6 bases). The CDR3 spans 14 residues. V was cut by 4 bases and J by 2 bases, with 9 bases left in between. CDR1 and CDR2 (germline): SNHLY, FYNNEI.

The rearrangement joins TRBV30 to TRBJ2-3; D may be TRBD1 (6 bases). This CDR3 has 13 amino acids. The V end was cut by 3 bases, the J end by 1 base, with 8 bases between. Germline-derived CDR1 and CDR2 are GTSNPN and SVGIG (reference sequence). CDR3 sequence: CAWRNRGTDTQYF. In DNA form, the CDR3 reads TGTGCCTGGAGAAACAGGGGCACAGATACGCAGTATTTT.

V and J are TRBV28 and TRBJ1-3; a possible D gene is TRBD1 (5 bases). The V end was cut by 5 bases, the J end by 3 bases, with 8 bases between. Germline loops: CDR1 MDHEN, CDR2 SYDVKM. The CDR3 has 13 residues. The CDR3 region has the DNA TGTGCCAGCAGTCCAGGGAATGGAAACACCATATATTTT. Its protein product is CASSPGNGNTIYF.